Listed here are 6 T cell receptor beta chains from one sample, sequenced in a study of naive and memory T cell subsets. Two oligonucleotides, mixed equimolar, formed the beta constant-region primer covering TRBC1 and TRBC2. TCRdb reprocessed the UMI-ligation and nested PCR reads via MiXCR and lists one record per CDR3 protein. The table includes tens of thousands of distinct CDR3 sequences, about 12% detected once. The sample was central memory CD4+ T cells from blood. These receptors originate from a human donor in good health.

Of note for this clonotype: A much larger clone lies a single base off, so this may be a read error. The chain combines TRBV7-2 with TRBJ2-1; 12 bases align to TRBD2. From germline, CDR1 is SGHTA and CDR2 FQGNSA. J was trimmed by 7 bases and V by 5 bases; bases with no gene match: 6. The CDR3 runs to 15 residues. For the CDR3, the DNA is TGTGCCAGCAGCCGACTAGCGGGAGAGAGTAATGAGCAGTTCTTC. Translated, it gives CASSRLAGESNEQFF.

The chain couples TRBV6-2 or TRBV6-3 to TRBJ1-2, with 11 bases fitting TRBD1. The CDR3 spans 13 residues. The germline gives CDR1 MNHEY, CDR2 SVGEGT. V lost 5 bases and J lost 5; bases outside the gene matches: 1. Here the CDR3 reads CASSGTGGYGYTF. For the CDR3, the DNA is TGTGCCAGCAGTGGGACAGGGGGTTATGGCTACACCTTC.

This clonotype was counted at least ten times. This chain uses TRBV27 with TRBJ1-2; D is perhaps TRBD1 (6 bases). Trimming left V 4 bases short and J 7 bases short, with 19 bases between. CDR1 MNHEY and CDR2 SMNVEV come from the germline V gene (reference sequence). CDR3 size: 15 residues. The DNA for the CDR3 is TGTGCCAGCAGTTCCCAAGGGGGGACGAGTGGTGGCTACACCTTC. It codes for CASSSQGGTSGGYTF.

A word on this clonotype: At one boundary the junction diverges from the germline segment, which might be a read error. The chain is built from TRBV7-2 and TRBJ2-5, with 8 nucleotides matching TRBD1. Germline values: CDR1 SGHTA, CDR2 FQGNSA. The CDR3 is 13 residues long. CDR3 loop: CASSRDRQETQHF. The CDR3 bases are TGTGCCAGCAGCCGGGACAGGCAAGAGACCCAGCACTTC. The full variable domain, with the rest looked up from reference TRBV7-2 and TRBJ2-5, is GAGVSQSPSNKVTEKGKDVELRCDPISGHTALYWYRQSLGQGLEFLIYFQGNSAPDKSGLPSDRFSAERTGGSVSTLTIQRTQQEDSAVYLCASSRDRQETQHFGPGTRLLVL.

The V gene is TRBV3-1, the J gene TRBJ2-1; TRBD1 matches 8 bases. The CDR3 length is 14 residues. CDR1 LGHDT and CDR2 YNNKEL come from the germline V gene (reference sequence). V trimming: 2 bases; J trimming: 8 bases; junction bases outside the gene matches: 5. The CDR3 reads CASSQLDRDHEQFF. DNA of the CDR3: TGTGCCAGCAGCCAATTGGACAGGGATCATGAGCAGTTCTTC.

This clonotype appeared a few times. The chain combines TRBV4-3 with TRBJ2-3; D possibly uses TRBD1 or TRBD2 (5 bases each). V shed 1 base and J shed 5 bases, with 19 bases lying between them. The CDR3 totals 17 residues. Germline V gene lookup returns CDR1 LGHNA and CDR2 YSLEER. The CDR3, as DNA: TGCGCCAGCAGCCAAGGGATCGGGGCTGGTCGGAGAGATACGCAGTATTTT. Amino acid sequence: CASSQGIGAGRRDTQYF.